One TCR beta chain is described in this entry. This entry belongs to a study of beta chain features in type 1 diabetes. Study background: Healthy donors resembled patients in age, gender and cell yields.

The J segment lost 6 bases and the V segment lost 3 bases, leaving 11 bases of the junction unmatched. The CDR3 has 15 amino acids. Germline CDR1 reads SGDLS; CDR2 reads YYNGEE. Sequencing targeted expressed TCRB transcripts, as all isolated RNA had been reverse transcribed. Produced via immunoSEQ multiplex PCR; TCRdb's table is partial and in-frame only. The sample consists of some 360,000 clones, about 19% of them appearing once. The sequence was collected from a woman aged 18-29 years in good health. This sequence joins TRBV9 and TRBJ1-1, with TRBD1 matching 7 bases. What was sequenced was naive CD4+ T cells from blood. The CDR3 DNA is TGTGCCAGCAGCGAACCCCATAGCGGGACAGCTGAAGCTTTCTTT. Translated: CASSEPHSGTAEAFF.